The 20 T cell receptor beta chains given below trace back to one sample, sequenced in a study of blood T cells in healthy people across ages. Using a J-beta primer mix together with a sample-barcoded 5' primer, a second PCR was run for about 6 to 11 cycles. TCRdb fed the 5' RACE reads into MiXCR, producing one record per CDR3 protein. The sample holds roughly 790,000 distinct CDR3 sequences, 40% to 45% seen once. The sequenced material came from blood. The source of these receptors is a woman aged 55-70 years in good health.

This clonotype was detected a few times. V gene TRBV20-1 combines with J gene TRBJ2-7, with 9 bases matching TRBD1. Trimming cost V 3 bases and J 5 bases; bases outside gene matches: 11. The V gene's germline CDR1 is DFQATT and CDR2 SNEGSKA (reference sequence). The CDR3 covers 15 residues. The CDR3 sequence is CSASEGQGFYHEQYF. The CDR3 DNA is TGCAGTGCTAGCGAGGGACAGGGATTTTACCACGAGCAGTACTTC.

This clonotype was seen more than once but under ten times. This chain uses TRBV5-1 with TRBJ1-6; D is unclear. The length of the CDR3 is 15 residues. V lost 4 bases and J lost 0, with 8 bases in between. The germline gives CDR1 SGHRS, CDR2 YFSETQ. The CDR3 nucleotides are TGCGCCAGCAGCGAGGGCTCCTCCTATAATTCACCCCTCCACTTT. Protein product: CASSEGSSYNSPLHF.

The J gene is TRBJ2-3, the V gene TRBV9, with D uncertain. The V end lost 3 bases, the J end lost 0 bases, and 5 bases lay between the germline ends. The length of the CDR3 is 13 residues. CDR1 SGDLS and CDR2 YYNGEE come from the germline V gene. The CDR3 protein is CASSARSTDTQYF. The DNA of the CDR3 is TGTGCCAGCAGCGCCCGGAGCACAGATACGCAGTATTTT.

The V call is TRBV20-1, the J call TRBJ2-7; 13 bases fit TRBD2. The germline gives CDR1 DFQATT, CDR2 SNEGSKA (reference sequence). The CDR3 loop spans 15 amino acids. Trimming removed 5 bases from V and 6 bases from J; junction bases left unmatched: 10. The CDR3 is CSAARGGTSGTEQYF. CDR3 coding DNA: TGCAGTGCTGCTAGGGGCGGGACTAGCGGGACCGAGCAGTACTTC.

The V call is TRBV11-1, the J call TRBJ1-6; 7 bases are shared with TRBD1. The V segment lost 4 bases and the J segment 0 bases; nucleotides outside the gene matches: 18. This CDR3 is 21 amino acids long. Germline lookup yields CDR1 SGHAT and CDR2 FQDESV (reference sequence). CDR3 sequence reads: CASSSTQGTTLPSSYNSPLHF. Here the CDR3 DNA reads TGTGCCAGCAGCTCAACACAGGGGACCACCCTTCCGAGCTCCTATAATTCACCCCTCCACTTT. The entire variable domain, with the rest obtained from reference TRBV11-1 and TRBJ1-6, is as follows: EAEVAQSPRYKITEKSQAVAFWCDPISGHATLYWYRQILGQGPELLVQFQDESVVDDSQLPKDRFSAERLKGVDSTLKIQPAELGDSAMYLCASSSTQGTTLPSSYNSPLHFGNGTRLTVT.

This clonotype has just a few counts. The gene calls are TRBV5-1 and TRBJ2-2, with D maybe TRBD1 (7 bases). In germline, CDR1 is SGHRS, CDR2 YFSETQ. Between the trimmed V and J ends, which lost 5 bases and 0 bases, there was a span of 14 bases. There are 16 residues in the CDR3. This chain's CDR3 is CASSPGDRPNTGELFF. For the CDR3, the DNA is TGCGCCAGCAGTCCGGGGGACAGACCGAACACCGGGGAGCTGTTTTTT.

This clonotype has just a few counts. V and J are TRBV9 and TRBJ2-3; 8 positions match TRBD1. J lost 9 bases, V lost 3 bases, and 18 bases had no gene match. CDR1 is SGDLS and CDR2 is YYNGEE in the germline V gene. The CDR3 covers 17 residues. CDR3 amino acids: CASSAGQGWDLLDTQYF. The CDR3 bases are TGTGCCAGCAGCGCAGGACAGGGATGGGACCTTTTAGACACGCAGTATTTT.

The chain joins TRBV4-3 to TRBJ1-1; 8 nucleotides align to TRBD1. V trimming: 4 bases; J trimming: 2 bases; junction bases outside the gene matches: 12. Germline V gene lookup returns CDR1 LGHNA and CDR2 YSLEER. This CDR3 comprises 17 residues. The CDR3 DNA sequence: TGCGCCAGCAGCCTAAGCTCGGACAGGGCCATTAACACTGAAGCTTTCTTT. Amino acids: CASSLSSDRAINTEAFF.

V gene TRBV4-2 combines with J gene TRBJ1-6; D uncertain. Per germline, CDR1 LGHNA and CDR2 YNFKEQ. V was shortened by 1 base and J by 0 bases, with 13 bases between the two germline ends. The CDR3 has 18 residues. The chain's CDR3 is CASSQGESSSSYNSPLHF. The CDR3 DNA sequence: TGTGCCAGCAGCCAAGGAGAGAGTTCGAGCTCCTATAATTCACCCCTCCACTTT.

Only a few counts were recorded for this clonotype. The CDR3 DNA is TGTGCCAGCAGCCTTCAATATGGACAGGGGAGCGAGCAGTACTTC. This translates into CASSLQYGQGSEQYF. The chain is built from TRBV7-3 and TRBJ2-5; 9 bases match TRBD1. TRBJ2-7 explains the end of the DNA better; the J call may be wrong. Germline CDR1 and CDR2: SGHTA and FQGTGA. The CDR3 length is 15 residues.

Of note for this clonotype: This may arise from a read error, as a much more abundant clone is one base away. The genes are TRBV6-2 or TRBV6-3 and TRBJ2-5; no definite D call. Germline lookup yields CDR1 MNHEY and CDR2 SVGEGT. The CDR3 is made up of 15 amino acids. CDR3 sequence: CAISYSMPAQETQYF. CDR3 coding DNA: TGTGCCATCAGTTACTCGATGCCAGCTCAAGAGACCCAGTACTTC.

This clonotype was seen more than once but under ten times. DNA for the CDR3: TGTGCCAGCAGCCAAGGGCAGGGGGCTCAGCCCCAGCATTTT. This gives the protein CASSQGQGAQPQHF. J is TRBJ1-5 and V is TRBV3-1, with 8 nucleotides matching TRBD1. The trim removed 1 base at V and 6 bases at J, leaving 2 bases unmatched. CDR1 LGHDT and CDR2 YNNKEL come from the germline V gene (reference sequence). This CDR3 is built from 14 residues.

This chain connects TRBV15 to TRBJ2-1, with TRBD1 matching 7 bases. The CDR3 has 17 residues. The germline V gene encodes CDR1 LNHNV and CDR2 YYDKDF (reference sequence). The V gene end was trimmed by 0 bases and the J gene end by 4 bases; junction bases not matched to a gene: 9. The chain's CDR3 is CATSRDGGQTVYNEQFF. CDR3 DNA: TGTGCCACCAGCAGAGATGGGGGACAGACAGTATACAATGAGCAGTTCTTC. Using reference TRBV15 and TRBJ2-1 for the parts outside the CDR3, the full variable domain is DAMVIQNPRYQVTQFGKPVTLSCSQTLNHNVMYWYQQKSSQAPKLLFHYYDKDFNNEADTPDNFQSRRPNTSFCFLDIRSPGLGDTAMYLCATSRDGGQTVYNEQFFGPGTRLTVL.

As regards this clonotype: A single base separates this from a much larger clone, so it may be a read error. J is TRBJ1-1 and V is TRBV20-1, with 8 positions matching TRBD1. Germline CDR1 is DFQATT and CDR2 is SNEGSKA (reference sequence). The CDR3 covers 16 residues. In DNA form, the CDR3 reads TGCTGTGCTAGAGTGGGGCAGGGGGCTTTGAACACTGAAGCTTTCTTT. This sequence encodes CCARVGQGALNTEAFF.

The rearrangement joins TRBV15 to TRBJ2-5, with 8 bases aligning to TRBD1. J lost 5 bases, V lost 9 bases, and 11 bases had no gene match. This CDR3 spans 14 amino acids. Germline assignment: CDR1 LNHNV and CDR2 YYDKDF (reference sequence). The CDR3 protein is CATKGTGQPETQYF. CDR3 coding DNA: TGTGCCACAAAAGGGACAGGTCAGCCGGAGACCCAGTACTTC.

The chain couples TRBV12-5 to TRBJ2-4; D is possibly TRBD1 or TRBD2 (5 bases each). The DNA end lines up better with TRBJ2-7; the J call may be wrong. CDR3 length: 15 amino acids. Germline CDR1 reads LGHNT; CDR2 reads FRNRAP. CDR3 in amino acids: CASGLVLGATNEQYF. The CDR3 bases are TGTGCTAGTGGTTTGGTACTAGGGGCAACGAACGAGCAGTACTTC.

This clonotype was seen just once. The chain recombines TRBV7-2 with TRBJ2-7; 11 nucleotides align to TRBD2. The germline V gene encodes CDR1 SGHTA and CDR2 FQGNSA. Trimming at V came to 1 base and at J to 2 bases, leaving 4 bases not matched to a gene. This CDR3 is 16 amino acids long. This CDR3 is CASSLVVAGGPYEQYF. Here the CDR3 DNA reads TGTGCCAGCAGCTTAGTCGTAGCGGGAGGGCCCTACGAGCAGTACTTC. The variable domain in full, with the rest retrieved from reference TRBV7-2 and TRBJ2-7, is GAGVSQSPSNKVTEKGKDVELRCDPISGHTALYWYRQSLGQGLEFLIYFQGNSAPDKSGLPSDRFSAERTGGSVSTLTIQRTQQEDSAVYLCASSLVVAGGPYEQYFGPGTRLTVT.

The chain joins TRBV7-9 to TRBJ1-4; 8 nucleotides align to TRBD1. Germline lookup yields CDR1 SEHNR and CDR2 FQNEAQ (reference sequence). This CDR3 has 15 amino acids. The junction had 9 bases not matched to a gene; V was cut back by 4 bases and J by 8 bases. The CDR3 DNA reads TGTGCCAGCAGCTACTCGGACAGGGAAGTAGAAAAACTGTTTTTT. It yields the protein CASSYSDREVEKLFF.

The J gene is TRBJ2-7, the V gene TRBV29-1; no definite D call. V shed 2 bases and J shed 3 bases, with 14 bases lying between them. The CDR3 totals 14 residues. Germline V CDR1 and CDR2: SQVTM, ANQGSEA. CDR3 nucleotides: TGCAGCGTTGAATCGGCCTCAGGTGGCTACGAGCAGTACTTC. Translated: CSVESASGGYEQYF.

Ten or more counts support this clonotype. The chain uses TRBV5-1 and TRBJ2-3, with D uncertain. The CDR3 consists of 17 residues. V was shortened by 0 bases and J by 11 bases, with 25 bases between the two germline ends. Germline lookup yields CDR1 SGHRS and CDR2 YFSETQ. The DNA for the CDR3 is TGCGCCAGCAGCTTGGGAGGACGTTCGGTCGACTTAGACGGGCAGTATTTT. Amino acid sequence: CASSLGGRSVDLDGQYF.